The 29 T cell receptor beta chains given below trace back to one sample, sequenced in a study of monozygotic twins with inflammatory bowel disease. TCRdb reprocessed the 5' RACE reads and reports one entry per CDR3 protein, with no DNA. In all, the sample yields fewer than 400,000 distinct CDR3 sequences. Sequences were obtained from blood. The receptors were gathered from a human donor with ulcerative colitis or Crohn's disease, or a healthy co-twin of an affected twin (not recorded which).

The chain recombines TRBV5-1 with TRBJ2-2; TCRdb reports TRBD2, a call that lacks DNA to check it against. The CDR3 is 21 amino acids. Germline CDR1 reads SGHRS; CDR2 reads YFSETQ. CDR3 sequence: CASPHPPGLAGANTNTGELFF.

The rearrangement joins TRBV7-9 to TRBJ1-5; with no DNA, the TCRdb D assignment of TRBD1 cannot be verified. The CDR3 has 15 residues. Germline V gives CDR1 SEHNR, CDR2 FQNEAQ (reference sequence). The CDR3 is CASSLEGGVNQPQHF. The entire variable domain, with the rest obtained from reference TRBV7-9 and TRBJ1-5, is as follows: DTGVSQNPRHKITKRGQNVTFRCDPISEHNRLYWYRQTLGQGPEFLTYFQNEAQLEKSRLLSDRFSAERPKGSFSTLEIQRTEQGDSAMYLCASSLEGGVNQPQHFGDGTRLSIL.

The chain joins TRBV7-9 to TRBJ2-1; TCRdb calls TRBD2, which cannot be checked without DNA. This CDR3 has 15 residues. Germline V gene sequence: CDR1 SEHNR, CDR2 FQNEAQ (reference sequence). CDR3 amino acids: CASSFLAGVNNEQFF.

The chain uses TRBV20-1 and TRBJ2-7; TCRdb's D gene call, TRBD2, goes unchecked for lack of DNA. CDR3 length: 15 residues. The germline gives CDR1 DFQATT, CDR2 SNEGSKA (reference sequence). This chain's CDR3 is CSASLLRGRASEQYF.

J is TRBJ2-3 and V is TRBV21-1; TCRdb names TRBD1, which stays unverified in the absence of DNA. TRBV21-1 is a known pseudogene. This CDR3 has 17 amino acids. This CDR3 reads CASSKNGTGHSTDTQYF.

The CDR3 reads CASSLARDGYTF. The rearrangement joins TRBV7-2 to TRBJ1-2. Germline assignment: CDR1 SGHTA and CDR2 FQGNSA. This CDR3 region has 12 residues.

This CDR3 is CASSLASLAGGPREQFF. The rearrangement links TRBV7-2 to TRBJ2-1; TCRdb's D call of TRBD2 is untestable without DNA. This CDR3 has 17 residues. The germline CDR1 and CDR2 sequences are SGHTA and FQGNSA.

This rearrangement joins TRBV18 to TRBJ2-7; there is no DNA to check the TCRdb D call of TRBD2. The CDR3 runs to 14 residues. Germline V gene lookup returns CDR1 KGHSH and CDR2 LQKENI. CDR3 residues: CASSRAGVRNEQYF.

This chain links TRBV30 with TRBJ1-4. The CDR3 loop spans 14 amino acids. Germline V gene lookup returns CDR1 GTSNPN and CDR2 SVGIG (reference sequence). Here the CDR3 reads CAWRHSYGPEKLFF.

V usage is TRBV12-3 or TRBV12-4 and J usage is TRBJ1-3; TCRdb's D call, TRBD1, is unchecked because there is no DNA. The CDR3 loop spans 16 amino acids. The CDR3 loop reads CASRIVLPAQGNTIYF.

The V call is TRBV27, the J call TRBJ2-1. This CDR3 spans 13 amino acids. Germline CDR1 MNHEY, CDR2 SMNVEV (reference sequence). The chain's CDR3 is CASSSPDPREQFF.

V and J are TRBV20-1 and TRBJ1-1; no DNA is available, so the TRBD1 call from TCRdb remains unchecked. The CDR3 has 13 amino acids. Germline-derived CDR1 and CDR2 are DFQATT and SNEGSKA (reference sequence). This CDR3 is CSARKTGNTEAFF.

V is TRBV4-3 and J is TRBJ2-5. The CDR3 totals 15 residues. Germline CDR1 is LGHNA and CDR2 is YSLEER. The CDR3 sequence is CASSQDFSRRETQYF.

This chain connects TRBV28 to TRBJ2-3; the TRBD2 assignment by TCRdb is unverifiable without DNA. Germline CDR1 is MDHEN and CDR2 is SYDVKM. CDR3 length: 16 residues. The CDR3: CASSGTGPRRTDTQYF.

The rearrangement joins TRBV11-2 to TRBJ2-3; TCRdb's D call, TRBD1, is unchecked because there is no DNA. Germline CDR1 is SGHAT and CDR2 is FQNNGV. This CDR3 has 17 amino acids. CDR3 sequence reads: CASSLARGQGVRDTQYF.

The CDR3 here is CASGPAGGPVTQYF. The chain is built from TRBV27 and TRBJ2-5; TCRdb's D gene call, TRBD1, goes unchecked for lack of DNA. Germline V gene sequence: CDR1 MNHEY, CDR2 SMNVEV (reference sequence). The CDR3 is 14 amino acids.

The chain combines TRBV6-1 with TRBJ2-3. Germline V gives CDR1 MNHNS, CDR2 SASEGT. There are 15 residues in the CDR3. CDR3 residues: CASSERRGSTDTQYF.

The CDR3 here is CASSLDRGFGEKLFF. The chain uses TRBV12-3 or TRBV12-4 and TRBJ1-4; lacking DNA, the TRBD1 call made by TCRdb goes unchecked. The CDR3 runs 15 residues.

The rearrangement uses TRBV27 and TRBJ1-1; TCRdb selects TRBD1, and the lack of DNA leaves this call unchecked. Germline CDR1 MNHEY, CDR2 SMNVEV (reference sequence). The CDR3 sequence is 15 residues long. The CDR3 loop reads CASSQTGPVNTEAFF.

This chain links TRBV7-9 with TRBJ1-1; the D call from TCRdb, TRBD1, cannot be confirmed without DNA. CDR3 size: 14 residues. The germline gives CDR1 SEHNR, CDR2 FQNEAQ (reference sequence). The CDR3 is CASLRGDKNTEAFF. Looking up the rest from reference TRBV7-9 and TRBJ1-1 gives the full variable domain: DTGVSQNPRHKITKRGQNVTFRCDPISEHNRLYWYRQTLGQGPEFLTYFQNEAQLEKSRLLSDRFSAERPKGSFSTLEIQRTEQGDSAMYLCASLRGDKNTEAFFGQGTRLTVV.

CDR3 residues: CASSHRAEQFF. This chain connects TRBV25-1 to TRBJ2-1; TCRdb outputs TRBD1, but without DNA this stays unchecked. The CDR3 is 11 residues long. Germline loops: CDR1 MGHDK, CDR2 SYGVNS.

The chain recombines TRBV20-1 with TRBJ2-2; no DNA is available, so the TRBD2 call from TCRdb remains unchecked. The CDR3 extends over 14 amino acids. Germline V gene data show CDR1 as DFQATT and CDR2 as SNEGSKA (reference sequence). CDR3 amino acids: CSASPPLIPRELFF.

The rearrangement links TRBV6-1 to TRBJ2-1; TCRdb reports TRBD2, a call that lacks DNA to check it against. The CDR3 contains 14 residues. From germline, CDR1 is MNHNS and CDR2 SASEGT. Here the CDR3 reads CASRRGVSYNEQFF.

The chain has TRBV13 and TRBJ2-4; there is no DNA to check the TCRdb D call of TRBD1. CDR1 is PRHDT and CDR2 is FYEKMQ in the germline V gene (reference sequence). The CDR3 is 20 amino acids. The CDR3 sequence is CASSPEPGQAGPSLKNIQYF.

The genes are TRBV7-2 and TRBJ1-5; the TRBD1 assignment by TCRdb is unverifiable without DNA. The CDR3 extends over 15 amino acids. The V gene's germline CDR1 is SGHTA and CDR2 FQGNSA. CDR3 region: CASSSDRGFNQPQHF.

V is TRBV12-3 or TRBV12-4 and J is TRBJ2-7; TCRdb's D gene call, TRBD1, goes unchecked for lack of DNA. This CDR3 spans 15 amino acids. This CDR3 is CASSLYPTGSYEQYF.

This rearrangement joins TRBV7-2 to TRBJ2-3; TCRdb designates TRBD2, a call that cannot be tested without DNA. CDR1 is SGHTA and CDR2 is FQGNSA in the germline V gene. CDR3 length: 14 residues. CDR3 region: CASPGTSGSDTQYF.

The V call is TRBV6-5, the J call TRBJ2-1; the D call of TRBD2 rests on TCRdb alone, since no DNA is present to check it. In germline, CDR1 is MNHEY, CDR2 SVGAGI. This CDR3 is built from 12 residues. CDR3 loop: CASTLAGPEQFF.

The chain links TRBV6-5 to TRBJ2-7; TCRdb's D gene call, TRBD2, goes unchecked for lack of DNA. CDR1 is MNHEY and CDR2 is SVGAGI in the germline V gene. The CDR3 contains 14 residues. The CDR3 sequence is CASRKDDGTYEQYF.